This passage covers 14 T cell receptor beta chains from one sample sequenced in a study of blood T cell repertoires in COVID-19 (dated by TCRdb to about 2020). Preparation of the library involved the immunoSEQ multiplex PCR assay. TCRdb's version of the immuneACCESS table is confined to in-frame rearrangements and falls short of the full clone set. An unresolved V gene accounts for under half of the shortfall where checked; the remainder is of unknown origin. The sample yields about 270,000 clones; approximately 90% were counted once. Together, the top ten hold roughly 2.9% of the sample. Sequenced sample: PBMCs or T cells enriched from blood (not recorded which). Receptors originate from a man aged 35-49 years who had been exposed to COVID-19.

The V call is TRBV9, the J call TRBJ1-1, with unresolved D. The V and J ends lost 7 bases and 3 bases respectively, with 19 bases between them. Germline CDR1 reads SGDLS; CDR2 reads YYNGEE. The length of the CDR3 is 15 residues. For the CDR3, the DNA is TGTGCCAGCGACGACGGGAGATCGACTGACACTGAAGCTTTCTTT. Protein: CASDDGRSTDTEAFF.

As regards this clone: Other nucleotide sequences in the sample specify the same CDR3. This chain connects TRBV5-4 to TRBJ2-7; 7 nucleotides align to TRBD1. The CDR3 consists of 14 residues. Germline values: CDR1 SGHNT, CDR2 YYREEE (reference sequence). V dropped 0 bases and J dropped 3; count of bases not matched to a gene: 3. In DNA form, the CDR3 reads TGTGCCAGCAGCTTGGGACAGGGTTTCTACGAGCAGTACTTC. Its translation is CASSLGQGFYEQYF. Full variable domain (remainder filled in from reference TRBV5-4 and TRBJ2-7): ETGVTQSPTHLIKTRGQQVTLRCSSQSGHNTVSWYQQALGQGPQFIFQYYREEENGRGNFPPRFSGLQFPNYSSELNVNALELDDSALYLCASSLGQGFYEQYFGPGTRLTVT.

V usage is TRBV4-1 and J usage is TRBJ2-7, with D uncertain. Germline V gives CDR1 MGHRA, CDR2 YSYEKL. Trimming shortened V by 2 bases and J by 3 bases, and 17 bases separated the two germline ends. This CDR3 is 16 amino acids long. The CDR3 nucleotides read TGCGCCAGCAGCCAAAGCCCCAAAGCTCGTTTCTACGAGCAGTACTTC. Translated: CASSQSPKARFYEQYF.

J is TRBJ2-3 and V is TRBV4-2; 7 bases match TRBD2. Germline V CDR1 and CDR2: LGHNA, YNFKEQ. V dropped 0 bases and J dropped 6; count of bases not matched to a gene: 9. The CDR3 sequence is 16 residues long. The CDR3 DNA reads as TGTGCCAGCAGCCAAGATCCCGGGCGGGAGACGGATACGCAGTATTTT. This encodes CASSQDPGRETDTQYF.

This chain connects TRBV11-3 to TRBJ2-1; D perhaps matches TRBD2 (6 bases). Germline assignment: CDR1 SGHNT and CDR2 YENEEA. With 4 bases removed from V and 9 bases from J, the gap between germline ends came to 16 bases. The CDR3 is 14 residues long. CDR3 coding DNA: TGTGCCAGCAGCTCCACCTTGGGGGGAGTTGAGCAGTTCTTC. Translating gives CASSSTLGGVEQFF. The whole variable domain, remainder taken from reference TRBV11-3 and TRBJ2-1, is EAGVVQSPRYKIIEKKQPVAFWCNPISGHNTLYWYLQNLGQGPELLIRYENEEAVDDSQLPKDRFSAERLKGVDSTLKIQPAELGDSAVYLCASSSTLGGVEQFFGPGTRLTVL.

The J gene is TRBJ2-2, the V gene TRBV6-2 or TRBV6-3, with TRBD1 matching 8 bases. The CDR3 runs 14 residues. The V and J ends lost 4 bases and 4 bases, in that order; junction bases with no gene match: 2. Germline V gene data show CDR1 as MNHEY and CDR2 as SVGEGT. The DNA for the CDR3 is TGTGCCAGCAGTTCCAGGGGGCGCACCGGGGAGCTGTTTTTT. Protein: CASSSRGRTGELFF.

This chain connects TRBV3-1 (or the pseudogene TRBV3-2) to TRBJ2-2; TRBD2 is a possible D gene (5 bases). This CDR3 is 15 amino acids long. The V and J ends lost 5 bases and 1 base respectively, with 11 bases between them. The germline V gene encodes CDR1 LGHDT and CDR2 YNNKEL (reference sequence). CDR3: CASSEVGVNTGELFF. DNA for the CDR3: TGTGCCAGCAGCGAGGTGGGAGTGAACACCGGGGAGCTGTTTTTT.

This clone was detected only a few times. The chain has TRBV5-6 and TRBJ1-5, with 8 bases aligning to TRBD1. Germline V lookup: CDR1 SGHDT, CDR2 YYEEEE. With 0 bases clipped from V and 5 bases from J, the junction kept 4 bases outside the gene matches. The CDR3 runs 15 residues. CDR3 region: CASSLAKDRDQPQHF. The CDR3 nucleotides read TGTGCCAGCAGCTTGGCCAAGGACAGGGATCAGCCCCAGCATTTT.

This clone was seen once. V is TRBV14 and J is TRBJ2-7, with 7 positions matching TRBD1. The CDR3 totals 12 residues. Germline values: CDR1 SGHDN, CDR2 FVKESK. V dropped 4 bases and J dropped 6; count of bases not matched to a gene: 3. CDR3 sequence (DNA): TGTGCCAGCAGCCCTTACAGGGGCGAGCAGTACTTC. Translating gives CASSPYRGEQYF.

The chain is built from TRBV11-2 and TRBJ2-1; 9 bases fit TRBD1. Germline V gives CDR1 SGHAT, CDR2 FQNNGV. The CDR3 is made up of 14 amino acids. V lost 7 bases to trimming and J lost 5 bases; unmatched junction nucleotides: 6. CDR3 in amino acids: CASTRTGDNNEQFF. Written as DNA, the CDR3 is TGTGCCAGCACCAGGACAGGGGACAACAATGAGCAGTTCTTC.

The J gene is TRBJ1-1, the V gene TRBV28, with 7 bases fitting TRBD1. V was pared by 5 bases and J by 4 bases, with 22 bases of the junction left unmatched. Looked up from germline, CDR1 is MDHEN and CDR2 is SYDVKM. This CDR3 comprises 19 residues. In nucleotides, the CDR3 is TGTGCCAGCAGTGGAGATAGGCGGGCTCTACATAGACAGGGCACTGAAGCTTTCTTT. Encoded protein: CASSGDRRALHRQGTEAFF.

CDR3 sequence: CASSAADGGWGQYF. CDR3 coding DNA: TGTGCCAGCAGTGCGGCAGACGGAGGTTGGGGTCAGTACTTC. The V gene is TRBV27, the J gene TRBJ2-5; D possibly corresponds to TRBD2 (5 bases). Trimming left V 5 bases short and J 11 bases short, with 21 bases between. The CDR3 extends over 14 amino acids. In germline, CDR1 is MNHEY, CDR2 SMNVEV (reference sequence).

The table lists this clone with a count of one. The genes are TRBV7-9 and TRBJ2-3; 8 bases map to TRBD1. Looked up from germline, CDR1 is SEHNR and CDR2 is FQNEAQ (reference sequence). This CDR3 is built from 14 residues. With 5 bases clipped from V and 5 bases from J, the junction kept 6 bases outside the gene matches. CDR3 residues: CASSRTGIRDTQYF. The CDR3 nucleotides are TGTGCCAGCAGCAGGACAGGGATACGAGATACGCAGTATTTT.

The chain combines TRBV4-1 with TRBJ2-2; 9 bases map to TRBD2. CDR3 length: 16 amino acids. Trimming removed 2 bases from V and 8 bases from J; junction bases left unmatched: 9. Per the germline V gene, CDR1 is MGHRA and CDR2 is YSYEKL. The CDR3 loop is CASSQSSSGISGELFF. The CDR3 DNA reads as TGCGCCAGCAGCCAATCGTCTAGCGGGATATCGGGGGAGCTGTTTTTT.